The 17 T cell receptor beta chains given below trace back to one sample, sequenced in a study of T-cell reconstitution after alpha-beta-depleted transplantation in children. Library preparation (for TCRbeta) was performed with unique molecular identifiers. TCRdb used MiXCR to reprocess the PCR reads, holding one entry per CDR3 protein. The top ten hold approximately 34% of the sample, which has 200,000 to 250,000 distinct CDR3 sequences, roughly 9.1% seen once. This sample comprised PBMCs, mostly from graft donor cells, obtained 360 days after TCRalphabeta/CD19-depleted stem cell transplant. These receptors all stem from a male patient between 2 and 10 years old who had a stem cell transplant for acute myeloid leukemia, so the T cells may come from the graft donor.

The genes are TRBV6-1 and TRBJ1-5, with TRBD1 as a possible D gene (5 bases). The CDR3 consists of 18 residues. From germline, CDR1 is MNHNS and CDR2 SASEGT. V lost 4 bases and J 2 bases, leaving 21 bases between the germline ends. The CDR3 loop is CASSVSGRRAFGNQPQHF. The CDR3 DNA is TGTGCCAGCAGTGTTTCGGGTCGCAGGGCTTTCGGCAATCAGCCCCAGCATTTT.

To note about this clonotype: A much more abundant neighbour one base away suggests this may be a read error. This chain uses TRBV29-1 with TRBJ2-7; unclear D gene. The CDR3 contains 12 residues. Germline V gene sequence: CDR1 SQVTM, CDR2 ANQGSEA. The CDR3 DNA reads as TGCAGCGTTGAGGAGTCAGCCTACGAGCAGAACTTC. Translated, it gives CSVEESAYEQNF.

This clonotype has a count of ten or more. This rearrangement joins TRBV12-3 or TRBV12-4 to TRBJ1-1; D ambiguous. The CDR3 is 14 residues long. V shed 3 bases and J shed 5 bases, with 13 bases lying between them. The CDR3 region has the DNA TGTGCCAGCAGTTTCGAGGGTATTAGGACTGAAGCTTTCTTT. Translated: CASSFEGIRTEAFF.

This clonotype was observed at least ten times. CDR3 loop: CASSQDSRGTEDFYEQYV. DNA for the CDR3: TGTGCCAGCAGCCAAGATTCTCGCGGGACTGAAGATTTCTACGAGCAGTACGTC. The V gene is TRBV3-1, the J gene TRBJ2-7; TRBD2 is a possible D gene (6 bases). This CDR3 comprises 18 residues. V shed 0 bases and J shed 3 bases, with 21 bases lying between them. Germline values: CDR1 LGHDT, CDR2 YNNKEL (reference sequence).

This clonotype was seen at least ten times. This sequence joins TRBV4-1 and TRBJ2-1; TRBD1 might be the D (6 bases). Germline CDR1 reads MGHRA; CDR2 reads YSYEKL. There are 15 residues in the CDR3. Deletions cut 0 bases from V and 4 bases from J, with 10 bases between. CDR3 sequence reads: CASSQDGQSYNEQFF. The CDR3 bases are TGCGCCAGCAGCCAAGACGGACAGAGTTACAATGAGCAGTTCTTC.

This clonotype has ten or more counts. The chain joins TRBV21-1 to TRBJ1-2. TRBV21-1 is shown as a pseudogene. This CDR3 spans 13 amino acids. The DNA of the CDR3 is TGTGCCAGCAGCGGAAGGGTGACCTATGGCTACACCTTC. Its translation is CASSGRVTYGYTF.

This clonotype was observed at least ten times. The chain uses TRBV28 and TRBJ2-3, with D perhaps matching TRBD1 (5 bases). The CDR3 contains 14 residues. The V end was cut by 3 bases, the J end by 4 bases, with 11 bases between. The germline CDR1 and CDR2 sequences are MDHEN and SYDVKM. The CDR3 region is CASSFRQGSDTQYF. CDR3 sequence (DNA): TGTGCCAGCAGTTTTCGCCAGGGATCAGATACGCAGTATTTT.

This clonotype was picked up many times. The chain uses TRBV18 and TRBJ2-5, with D possibly matching TRBD2 (5 bases). This CDR3 has 14 amino acids. Per the germline V gene, CDR1 is KGHSH and CDR2 is LQKENI. Trimming shortened V by 3 bases and J by 2 bases, and 10 bases separated the two germline ends. Here the CDR3 reads CASSPRTSQETQYF. CDR3 coding DNA: TGTGCCAGCTCACCTCGGACTTCTCAAGAGACCCAGTACTTC.

The chain combines TRBV4-2 with TRBJ2-3; 11 nucleotides match TRBD2. The length of the CDR3 is 17 residues. Germline CDR1 and CDR2: LGHNA and YNFKEQ. Losses at the gene ends were 1 base for V and 2 bases for J; bases not matched to a gene: 5. CDR3 sequence reads: CASSQGGLAAYTDTQYF. CDR3 in DNA: TGTGCCAGCAGCCAAGGGGGACTAGCGGCCTACACAGATACGCAGTATTTT.

This clonotype was picked up a small number of times. The V call is TRBV6-2 or TRBV6-3, the J call TRBJ2-7, with 9 bases matching TRBD2. The CDR3 consists of 17 residues. After removal of 5 bases from V and 0 bases from J, the junction contained 11 bases not matched to a gene. Germline-derived CDR1 and CDR2 are MNHEY and SVGEGT. The CDR3 reads CASSNPTSGVSSYEQYF. CDR3 nucleotides: TGTGCCAGCAGTAACCCGACTAGCGGAGTGAGCTCCTACGAGCAGTACTTC.

This clonotype was counted many times. The V call is TRBV7-3, the J call TRBJ1-1; a weak D match, TRBD1 (5 bases). Germline V gene sequence: CDR1 SGHTA, CDR2 FQGTGA. Trimming took 4 bases from V and 1 from J, leaving 7 bases between them. The CDR3 totals 13 residues. CDR3 in amino acids: CASSYGANTEAFF. The CDR3 coding sequence is TGTGCCAGCAGCTACGGGGCGAACACTGAAGCTTTCTTT.

The chain uses TRBV5-1 and TRBJ1-2; 7 positions match TRBD1. The junction had 7 bases not matched to a gene; V was cut back by 7 bases and J by 4 bases. There are 13 residues in the CDR3. CDR1 and CDR2 (germline): SGHRS, YFSETQ. The CDR3: CASFDRDPYGYTF. The CDR3 DNA follows: TGCGCCAGCTTCGACAGGGACCCCTATGGCTACACCTTC. Filled out from reference TRBV5-1 and TRBJ1-2, the complete variable domain reads KAGVTQTPRYLIKTRGQQVTLSCSPISGHRSVSWYQQTPGQGLQFLFEYFSETQRNKGNFPGRFSGRQFSNSRSEMNVSTLELGDSALYLCASFDRDPYGYTFGSGTRLTVV.

In this sample, this clonotype turned up many times. This chain links TRBV12-3 or TRBV12-4 with TRBJ2-1; 13 nucleotides match TRBD2. Trimming took 6 bases from V and 8 from J; bases not matched to a gene: 7. The CDR3 contains 15 residues. The CDR3 bases are TGTGCCAGCAGCTCCGGACTAGCGGGAGTCGATGAGCAGTTCTTC. Translating gives CASSSGLAGVDEQFF.

This clonotype has at least ten counts. V and J are TRBV4-1 and TRBJ2-1; TRBD2 matches at 15 bases. After removal of 0 bases from V and 3 bases from J, the junction contained 12 bases not matched to a gene. CDR3 length: 21 amino acids. CDR1 MGHRA and CDR2 YSYEKL come from the germline V gene. CDR3 in DNA: TGCGCCAGCAGCCAAGATCTTGCGGGACTAGCGGGAGGTGTACTCTACAATGAGCAGTTCTTC. It specifies CASSQDLAGLAGGVLYNEQFF.

This clonotype was detected ten times or more. The chain joins TRBV5-1 to TRBJ2-1; D unclear. Germline V gene lookup returns CDR1 SGHRS and CDR2 YFSETQ. This CDR3 has 16 amino acids. V was pared by 8 bases and J by 5 bases, with 23 bases between. CDR3 sequence: CASHPPGSRSNNEQFF. The CDR3 DNA reads TGCGCCAGTCACCCACCGGGTTCGAGATCAAACAATGAGCAGTTCTTC. The whole variable domain, remainder taken from reference TRBV5-1 and TRBJ2-1, is KAGVTQTPRYLIKTRGQQVTLSCSPISGHRSVSWYQQTPGQGLQFLFEYFSETQRNKGNFPGRFSGRQFSNSRSEMNVSTLELGDSALYLCASHPPGSRSNNEQFFGPGTRLTVL.

Ten or more counts support this clonotype. The chain uses TRBV10-3 and TRBJ2-1; 12 bases match TRBD2. Germline V gene lookup returns CDR1 ENHRY and CDR2 SYGVKD. The CDR3 is 14 amino acids. Trimming at V came to 7 bases and at J to 9 bases, leaving 7 bases not matched to a gene. CDR3 residues: CAINPSGGEIEQFF. DNA of the CDR3: TGTGCCATCAATCCTAGCGGGGGGGAAATTGAGCAGTTCTTC.

At least ten counts were recorded for this clonotype. This chain connects TRBV10-3 to TRBJ2-1; 9 bases match TRBD1. The CDR3 is 14 residues long. Trimming at V came to 6 bases and at J to 8 bases, leaving 8 bases not matched to a gene. Germline V CDR1 and CDR2: ENHRY, SYGVKD. CDR3 sequence reads: CAISLGQGVYEQFF. The CDR3 nucleotides are TGTGCCATCAGCTTGGGACAGGGTGTATATGAGCAGTTCTTC.